This passage covers 25 T cell receptor beta chains from one sample sequenced in a study of blood T cell repertoires in COVID-19 (dated by TCRdb to 2018 to 2021). The protocol used for the library was the immunoSEQ multiplex PCR assay. TCRdb limited this immuneACCESS table to in-frame rearrangements with V and J called. A share of clones is missing; checked studies link under half to unresolved V genes, and the rest is unexplained. In this sample the table shows approximately 75,000 clones, 82% of which occur a single time. The ten largest account for around 6.9% of the sample. The specimen sequenced was peripheral blood. The receptors originated from a human donor in a cohort sampled during active COVID-19.

The chain couples TRBV6-1 to TRBJ1-2, with 9 bases that match TRBD1. This CDR3 has 13 residues. Germline CDR1 is MNHNS and CDR2 is SASEGT. Losses at the gene ends were 2 bases for V and 8 bases for J; bases not matched to a gene: 3. The CDR3 sequence: CASSENRGRGYTF. The CDR3 bases are TGTGCCAGCAGTGAAAACAGGGGGCGAGGCTACACCTTC.

The gene calls are TRBV14 and TRBJ2-7; TRBD1 aligns across 7 bases. Trimming at V came to 7 bases and at J to 1 base, leaving 16 bases not matched to a gene. The V gene's germline CDR1 is SGHDN and CDR2 FVKESK. The CDR3 is made up of 17 amino acids. CDR3 in DNA: TGTGCCAGCAAAGCTCACCGACAGGGCCGCCCGTCCTACGAGCAGTACTTC. This sequence encodes CASKAHRQGRPSYEQYF.

Written as DNA, the CDR3 is TGCGCCAGCAGCTTGGCCTCAAGGACAGGGGGATATGGTAAAACTGAAGCTTTCTTT. Residues: CASSLASRTGGYGKTEAFF. The rearrangement joins TRBV5-1 to TRBJ1-1, with TRBD1 identical over 10 bases. Germline CDR1 reads SGHRS; CDR2 reads YFSETQ. V lost 0 bases, J lost 5 bases, and 16 bases stayed unmatched. The CDR3 contains 19 residues.

This clone showed up just a few times. The rearrangement joins TRBV4-1 to TRBJ2-7, with 11 bases aligning to TRBD2. Trimming took 1 base from V and 2 from J; bases not matched to a gene: 4. Germline V gives CDR1 MGHRA, CDR2 YSYEKL. CDR3 size: 16 residues. The CDR3: CASSQGVAGGTYEQYF. In DNA form, the CDR3 reads TGCGCCAGCAGCCAAGGGGTAGCGGGGGGGACCTACGAGCAGTACTTC.

V gene TRBV6-2 or TRBV6-3 combines with J gene TRBJ1-1; D may be TRBD1 (5 bases). Trimming shortened V by 0 bases and J by 0 bases, and 23 bases separated the two germline ends. This CDR3 comprises 20 residues. Germline V gives CDR1 MNHEY, CDR2 SVGEGT. This CDR3 reads CASSYSMAPGEGYMNTEAFF. The CDR3, as DNA: TGTGCCAGCAGTTACTCGATGGCTCCGGGGGAGGGATACATGAACACTGAAGCTTTCTTT.

The chain carries TRBV5-1 and TRBJ1-1; 8 bases are shared with TRBD1. V shed 4 bases, J shed 5 bases, and the junction held 7 bases outside the gene matches. The CDR3 length is 14 residues. Germline values: CDR1 SGHRS, CDR2 YFSETQ. The CDR3: CASSQTGVGTEAFF. The CDR3, as DNA: TGCGCCAGCAGCCAGACAGGGGTAGGGACTGAAGCTTTCTTT.

J is TRBJ1-1 and V is TRBV7-3; D is ambiguous. This CDR3 spans 14 amino acids. The V gene's germline CDR1 is SGHTA and CDR2 FQGTGA. V gave up 5 bases and J gave up 1 base, with 11 bases separating them. The CDR3: CASSPTTGNTEAFF. CDR3 nucleotide sequence: TGTGCCAGCAGCCCAACCACCGGGAACACTGAAGCTTTCTTT.

This CDR3 reads CASTQQGAYEQYF. The CDR3, as DNA: TGTGCCAGCACCCAACAGGGGGCCTACGAGCAGTACTTC. V gene TRBV12-3 or TRBV12-4 combines with J gene TRBJ2-7, with 8 bases matching TRBD1. After removal of 7 bases from V and 2 bases from J, the junction contained 4 bases not matched to a gene. The CDR3 spans 13 residues.

This chain links TRBV19 with TRBJ1-2; 9 bases fit TRBD1. V was clipped by 7 bases and J by 9 bases; unmatched bases: 18. This CDR3 is 16 amino acids long. The V gene's germline CDR1 is LNHDA and CDR2 SQIVND (reference sequence). CDR3 DNA sequence: TGTGCCAGTAAGGATCGTGCGGGACAGGGTTATCGGAGCTACACCTTC. Encoded protein: CASKDRAGQGYRSYTF.

The genes are TRBV3-1 (or the pseudogene TRBV3-2) and TRBJ1-1, with a tentative D call TRBD1 (6 bases). Germline assignment: CDR1 LGHDT and CDR2 YNNKEL (reference sequence). The CDR3 sequence is 15 residues long. Trimming shortened V by 4 bases and J by 1 base, and 13 bases separated the two germline ends. CDR3 coding DNA: TGTGCCAGCAGCCGGAGACAGGTGGGGAACACTGAAGCTTTCTTT. This gives the protein CASSRRQVGNTEAFF.

The table lists this clone with a count of one. This CDR3 reads CASSTRTGNSGNTIYF. As DNA, the CDR3 is TGTGCCAGTAGTACCCGGACGGGGAACTCTGGAAACACCATATATTTT. The V call is TRBV19, the J call TRBJ1-3, with D uncertain. The V and J ends lost 4 bases and 0 bases respectively, with 13 bases between them. This CDR3 spans 16 amino acids. The V gene's germline CDR1 is LNHDA and CDR2 SQIVND (reference sequence).

The chain joins TRBV6-1 to TRBJ2-5; perhaps TRBD2 as D (5 bases). From germline, CDR1 is MNHNS and CDR2 SASEGT. The CDR3 spans 17 residues. The V end was cut by 0 bases, the J end by 5 bases, with 19 bases between. CDR3 DNA sequence: TGTGCCAGCAGTGAAGCTCTATCACACGGGCGGAGGGAGACCCAGTACTTC. It is translated as CASSEALSHGRRETQYF.

This rearrangement joins TRBV10-2 to TRBJ1-1, with 7 bases matching TRBD1. CDR3 length equals 14 residues. Germline V gene sequence: CDR1 WSHSY, CDR2 SAAADI. Trimming took 7 bases from V and 2 from J; bases not matched to a gene: 7. CDR3 region: CASTTGTANTEAFF. CDR3 bases: TGCGCCAGCACCACCGGGACAGCCAACACTGAAGCTTTCTTT.

CDR3 protein: CASSQLGTGQETQYF. In nucleotides, the CDR3 is TGCGCCAGCAGCCAACTAGGGACAGGCCAAGAGACCCAGTACTTC. The V call is TRBV4-3, the J call TRBJ2-5, with 8 positions matching TRBD1. Germline-derived CDR1 and CDR2 are LGHNA and YSLEER. V trimming: 2 bases; J trimming: 1 base; junction bases outside the gene matches: 3. This CDR3 is 15 amino acids long.

The genes are TRBV11-3 and TRBJ2-7; TRBD1 matches 7 bases. The CDR3 contains 16 residues. Germline CDR1 is SGHNT and CDR2 is YENEEA. J lost 1 base, V lost 5 bases, and 11 bases had no gene match. The DNA of the CDR3 is TGTGCCAGCAGCCCAGGGACAGACCTTTCTTCCTACGAGCAGTACTTC. The encoded protein is CASSPGTDLSSYEQYF.

CDR3 residues: CASSYSDRGRAFF. The CDR3 region has the DNA TGTGCCAGCAGTTACTCGGACAGGGGTAGGGCTTTCTTT. The chain carries TRBV6-2 or TRBV6-3 and TRBJ1-1; 9 positions match TRBD1. The V gene's germline CDR1 is MNHEY and CDR2 SVGEGT. CDR3 size: 13 residues. V gave up 0 bases and J gave up 11 bases; unmatched junction bases: 4.

This clone was seen only a few times. V and J are TRBV25-1 and TRBJ1-2, with D hard to call. Trimming removed 3 bases from V and 5 bases from J, with 10 bases in between. The CDR3 totals 13 residues. Per germline, CDR1 MGHDK and CDR2 SYGVNS. CDR3: CASSDRPGYGYTF. The DNA for the CDR3 is TGTGCCAGCAGTGACCGACCCGGGTATGGCTACACCTTC.

The gene calls are TRBV4-1 and TRBJ1-2; TRBD1 aligns across 7 bases. The CDR3 runs 14 residues. Germline values: CDR1 MGHRA, CDR2 YSYEKL. V shed 1 base and J 5 bases; nucleotides not matched to a gene: 4. Written as DNA, the CDR3 is TGCGCCAGCAGCCAAGGACAGGGACCATATGGCTACACCTTC. Encoded protein: CASSQGQGPYGYTF.

This chain connects TRBV9 to TRBJ2-1, with 9 bases aligning to TRBD1. V was pared by 1 base and J by 1 base, with 12 bases of the junction left unmatched. This CDR3 comprises 19 residues. CDR1 and CDR2 from the germline V gene are SGDLS and YYNGEE. Here the CDR3 reads CASSVSPGQGARSYNEQFF. The CDR3 DNA follows: TGTGCCAGCAGCGTATCCCCGGGACAGGGCGCTCGATCCTACAATGAGCAGTTCTTC.

CDR3 loop: CASSQDSFGTGGLGYNSPLHF. CDR3 bases: TGTGCCAGCAGCCAAGATAGCTTCGGGACAGGGGGCCTGGGCTACAATTCACCCCTCCACTTT. The chain is built from TRBV3-1 (or the pseudogene TRBV3-2) and TRBJ1-6, with 12 positions matching TRBD1. After removal of 0 bases from V and 7 bases from J, the junction contained 16 bases not matched to a gene. The CDR3 sequence is 21 residues long. Per the germline V gene, CDR1 is LGHDT and CDR2 is YNNKEL (reference sequence).

This rearrangement joins TRBV24-1 to TRBJ2-3, with 8 bases aligning to TRBD2. The J segment lost 8 bases and the V segment lost 7 bases, leaving 7 bases of the junction unmatched. This CDR3 region has 13 residues. Per the germline V gene, CDR1 is KGHDR and CDR2 is SFDVKD. CDR3 bases: TGTGCCACCAGCCCCTCCAGCGGGGGTACGCAGTATTTT. Its protein is CATSPSSGGTQYF.

The V gene is TRBV7-9, the J gene TRBJ2-1; TRBD1 agrees at 8 bases. Germline values: CDR1 SEHNR, CDR2 FQNEAQ (reference sequence). This CDR3 has 13 amino acids. The V and J ends lost 7 bases and 9 bases, in that order; junction bases with no gene match: 8. CDR3 coding DNA: TGTGCCAGCAACGGACAGGGAGCGGGTGAGCAGTTCTTC. It yields the protein CASNGQGAGEQFF.

This chain connects TRBV13 to TRBJ1-4, with TRBD1 identical over 12 bases. Germline lookup yields CDR1 PRHDT and CDR2 FYEKMQ (reference sequence). J lost 0 bases, V lost 3 bases, and 2 bases had no gene match. This CDR3 is built from 17 residues. For the CDR3, the DNA is TGTGCCAGCAGCTTCGGGACAGGGGGCTCAACTAATGAAAAACTGTTTTTT. It yields the protein CASSFGTGGSTNEKLFF.

The chain employs TRBV6-1 and TRBJ1-4; D remains unclear. The CDR3 has 15 amino acids. Trimming left V 0 bases short and J 8 bases short, with 13 bases between. In germline, CDR1 is MNHNS, CDR2 SASEGT. CDR3 sequence reads: CASSEALGEDEKLFF. For the CDR3, the DNA is TGTGCCAGCAGTGAAGCGCTTGGGGAGGACGAAAAACTGTTTTTT.

V usage is TRBV4-2 and J usage is TRBJ1-1; 7 bases line up with TRBD1. From germline, CDR1 is LGHNA and CDR2 YNFKEQ. The J segment lost 0 bases and the V segment lost 3 bases, leaving 4 bases of the junction unmatched. The CDR3 has 15 amino acids. DNA of the CDR3: TGTGCCAGCAGCCAGGGGGGACAGCTGAACACTGAAGCTTTCTTT. It specifies CASSQGGQLNTEAFF.